By sample fraction, the clone carrying this TCR beta chain is medium-sized. Its antigen is undetermined. Each CDR3 protein gets one entry after TCRdb re-called the 5' RACE reads with MiXCR. The repertoire holds 4,000 or so distinct CDR3 sequences, with about 8% as singletons. The sample is drawn from a study of spatial heterogeneity in lung cancer. General observations from the study: It was found that expanded intratumoral alpha and beta TCR counts tracked tumor mutation counts. In tumor T cells, estimated coverage reached about 6.8% for alpha chains and 12% to 15% for beta chains.

The time point denotes: sample taken at primary tumor resection. Whole RNA obtained from tumor, nontumor lung or frozen PBMC underwent sequencing without sorting. This CDR3 is 13 amino acids long. The V end was cut by 4 bases, the J end by 0 bases, with 10 bases between. Germline CDR1 and CDR2: DFQATT and SNEGSKA (reference sequence). The receptor's source is a male donor with early-stage non-small cell lung cancer. Specimen: lung tumor tissue, collected at surgery. V gene TRBV20-1 combines with J gene TRBJ2-7; possibly TRBD1 for D (5 bases). The DNA for the CDR3 is TGCAGTGCTAATCAGGGCCCCTCCTACGAGCAGTACTTC. Amino acids: CSANQGPSYEQYF.